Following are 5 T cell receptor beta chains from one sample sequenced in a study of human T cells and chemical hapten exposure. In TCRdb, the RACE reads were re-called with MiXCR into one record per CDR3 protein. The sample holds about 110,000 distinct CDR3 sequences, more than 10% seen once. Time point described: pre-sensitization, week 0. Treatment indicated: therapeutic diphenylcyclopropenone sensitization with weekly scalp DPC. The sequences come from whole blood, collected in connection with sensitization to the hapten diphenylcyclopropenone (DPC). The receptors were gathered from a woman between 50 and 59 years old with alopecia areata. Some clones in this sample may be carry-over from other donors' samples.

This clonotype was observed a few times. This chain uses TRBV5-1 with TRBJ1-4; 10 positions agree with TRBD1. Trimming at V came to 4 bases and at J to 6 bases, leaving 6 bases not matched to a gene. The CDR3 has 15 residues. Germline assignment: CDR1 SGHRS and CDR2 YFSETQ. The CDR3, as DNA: TGCGCCAGCAGCACTGGGGACAGGGGATATGAAAAACTGTTTTTT. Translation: CASSTGDRGYEKLFF.

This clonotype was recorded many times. The CDR3: CASSQVAEQFF. The DNA of the CDR3 is TGTGCCAGCAGCCAAGTTGCTGAGCAGTTCTTC. The V call is TRBV3-1, the J call TRBJ2-1; D is unclear. The CDR3 is 11 residues long. V was pared by 1 base and J by 9 bases, with 4 bases between. Per germline, CDR1 LGHDT and CDR2 YNNKEL (reference sequence).

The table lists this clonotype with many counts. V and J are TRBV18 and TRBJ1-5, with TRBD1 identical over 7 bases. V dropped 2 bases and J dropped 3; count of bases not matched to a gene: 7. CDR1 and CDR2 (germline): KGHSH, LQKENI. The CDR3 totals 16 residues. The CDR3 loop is CASSPTTGRYNQPQHF. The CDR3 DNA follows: TGTGCCAGCTCACCAACGACAGGGAGGTACAATCAGCCCCAGCATTTT.

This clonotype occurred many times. CDR3 sequence: CASSFRWRASWIFSDTQYF. The CDR3 bases are TGTGCCAGCAGTTTTCGATGGCGGGCCTCTTGGATTTTTTCAGATACGCAGTATTTT. The V gene is TRBV28, the J gene TRBJ2-3, with D maybe TRBD2 (5 bases). Trimming left V 3 bases short and J 4 bases short, with 26 bases between. Germline CDR1 is MDHEN and CDR2 is SYDVKM. This CDR3 comprises 19 residues.

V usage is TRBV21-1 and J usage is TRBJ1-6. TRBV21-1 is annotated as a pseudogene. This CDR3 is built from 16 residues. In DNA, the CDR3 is TGTGCCAGCAGCAAAGCGGAGAGCTCCTATAATTCACCCCTCCACTTT. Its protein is CASSKAESSYNSPLHF.